What follows are 13 T cell receptor beta chains derived from one specimen sequenced in a study of human T cells and chemical hapten exposure. TCRdb reanalysed the RACE reads using MiXCR and keeps one entry per CDR3 protein. The sample holds 330,000 or so distinct CDR3 sequences, about 6.9% seen once. Time point indicated: patch test 2, 6 weeks after DPC sensitization. Stated treatment: therapeutic diphenylcyclopropenone sensitization with weekly scalp DPC. Sample: whole blood, taken in connection with sensitization to the hapten diphenylcyclopropenone (DPC). The receptors derive from a woman aged 18-29 years with alopecia areata. Some clones in this sample may be carry-over from other donors' samples.

As for this clonotype: This clone may be a read error of a much larger clone one base away. CDR3 nucleotide sequence: TGTGGCACCAGCCTGGCGGACACCGGGGAGCTGTTTTTT. As protein: CGTSLADTGELFF. This chain links TRBV24-1 with TRBJ2-2; unclear D gene. This CDR3 spans 13 amino acids. Per the germline V gene, CDR1 is KGHDR and CDR2 is SFDVKD.

This clonotype has only a few counts. DNA for the CDR3: TGTGCCAGCAGTTCAACACTCTCCTACAATGAGCAGTTCTTC. Amino acids: CASSSTLSYNEQFF. This chain connects TRBV25-1 to TRBJ2-1; D is ambiguous. Germline V CDR1 and CDR2: MGHDK, SYGVNS. The CDR3 extends over 14 amino acids. The V end lost 5 bases, the J end lost 0 bases, and 8 bases lay between the germline ends.

This clonotype showed up many times. The chain has TRBV5-6 and TRBJ1-5; D unclear. Germline CDR1 SGHDT, CDR2 YYEEEE. The CDR3 runs 12 residues. V dropped 3 bases and J dropped 5 bases, with 6 bases sitting between them. CDR3: CASSSQYQPQHF. The CDR3 DNA sequence: TGTGCCAGCAGCTCGCAGTATCAGCCCCAGCATTTT.

This clonotype was seen many times. The rearrangement joins TRBV7-2 to TRBJ1-1; D unclear. Per the germline V gene, CDR1 is SGHTA and CDR2 is FQGNSA. This CDR3 contains 13 residues. V was shortened by 2 bases and J by 5 bases, with 9 bases between the two germline ends. This chain's CDR3 is CASSLLPGTEAFF. The CDR3 DNA reads as TGTGCCAGCAGCTTATTGCCCGGGACTGAAGCTTTCTTT.

In this sample, this clonotype turned up many times. This rearrangement joins TRBV6-5 to TRBJ1-1; D is ambiguous. The V and J ends lost 0 bases and 1 base respectively, with 12 bases between them. The CDR3 is 16 amino acids. The germline V gene encodes CDR1 MNHEY and CDR2 SVGAGI. CDR3 in amino acids: CASSYSRERSNTEAFF. The CDR3 bases are TGTGCCAGCAGTTACTCGAGGGAGCGGTCGAACACTGAAGCTTTCTTT.

V gene TRBV7-8 combines with J gene TRBJ1-2, with a weak D call TRBD1 (5 bases). The CDR3 is made up of 15 amino acids. CDR1 and CDR2 from the germline V gene are SGHVS and FQNEAQ. V was pared by 1 base and J by 3 bases, with 12 bases between. DNA of the CDR3: TGTGCCAGCAGCTTAGGGGCAGGGAAGTACTATGGCTACACCTTC. It specifies CASSLGAGKYYGYTF.

A few counts support this clonotype. Germline and junction disagree at one end, which may indicate a read error. The chain uses TRBV11-2 and TRBJ2-3; 12 nucleotides agree with TRBD2. The CDR3 is made up of 17 amino acids. Per the germline V gene, CDR1 is SGHAT and CDR2 is FQNNGV. The CDR3 DNA sequence: TGTGCCAGCAGCTCGGGAACTAGCGGGGGGATAACAGACACGCAGTATTTT. As protein: CASSSGTSGGITDTQYF.

Regarding this clonotype: With a much larger clone just one base away, this may be a read error. This rearrangement joins TRBV12-3 or TRBV12-4 to TRBJ2-3, with D perhaps matching TRBD2 (5 bases). The CDR3 length is 13 residues. CDR3 region: CASSKASIDTQYF. CDR3 nucleotides: TGTGCCAGCAGTAAGGCTAGCATAGATACGCAGTATTTT.

The V and J genes are TRBV27 and TRBJ2-5; 7 bases align to TRBD1. The CDR3 runs to 14 residues. Germline values: CDR1 MNHEY, CDR2 SMNVEV (reference sequence). J gave up 4 bases and V 4 bases, and 6 bases lay outside the gene matches. The DNA for the CDR3 is TGTGCCAGCAGTTCCACAGGGGACGGAGAGACCCAGTACTTC. As protein: CASSSTGDGETQYF.

The chain employs TRBV6-5 and TRBJ2-4; D remains unclear. The V and J ends lost 0 bases and 1 base respectively, with 13 bases between them. The CDR3 covers 17 residues. Germline lookup yields CDR1 MNHEY and CDR2 SVGAGI. This CDR3 reads CASSYSGVDWAKNIQYF. The CDR3 nucleotides read TGTGCCAGCAGTTACTCCGGTGTAGATTGGGCCAAAAACATTCAGTACTTC.

Many counts were recorded for this clonotype. J is TRBJ1-1 and V is TRBV19, with TRBD1 matching 9 bases. The CDR3 runs to 16 residues. J lost 3 bases, V lost 3 bases, and 8 bases had no gene match. Germline V gives CDR1 LNHDA, CDR2 SQIVND (reference sequence). The CDR3 region is CASSMGTGPLDTEAFF. Here the CDR3 DNA reads TGTGCCAGTAGTATGGGGACAGGGCCTTTGGACACTGAAGCTTTCTTT.

In this sample, this clonotype turned up a few times. V usage is TRBV20-1 and J usage is TRBJ1-6; no clear D. The CDR3 runs to 13 residues. Trimming took off 5 bases at V and 10 bases at J, with 15 bases between the two ends. The germline gives CDR1 DFQATT, CDR2 SNEGSKA (reference sequence). CDR3: CSAPTKALSPLHF. CDR3 nucleotide sequence: TGCAGTGCTCCTACTAAAGCGTTATCACCCCTCCACTTT.

This clonotype turned up a few times. The J gene is TRBJ1-4, the V gene TRBV12-3 or TRBV12-4; D is unresolved. V lost 6 bases and J 6 bases, leaving 17 bases between the germline ends. The CDR3 is 15 amino acids. The CDR3 DNA is TGTGCCAGCAGCCCCGGAGTGGTATACGATGAAAAACTGTTTTTT. Translation: CASSPGVVYDEKLFF.